Each of the 2 T cell receptor beta chains below was sequenced from the same sample in a study of T cell responses to AZD1222 COVID-19 vaccine. Method: immunoSEQ multiplex PCR; TCRdb's copy keeps in-frame clones and lacks some. The sample consists of about 120,000 clones, about nine tenths of them appearing once. The sample was peripheral blood, taken on day 0 of AZD1222 vaccination. The receptors come from an adult in good health.

The rearrangement uses TRBV19 and TRBJ2-7; tentative D call: TRBD1 (5 bases). The CDR3 loop spans 13 amino acids. In germline, CDR1 is LNHDA, CDR2 SQIVND (reference sequence). The V end lost 3 bases, the J end lost 2 bases, and 8 bases lay between the germline ends. CDR3 residues: CASSMDMTYEQYF. The DNA of the CDR3 is TGTGCCAGTAGTATGGACATGACCTACGAGCAGTACTTC.

The rearrangement uses TRBV27 and TRBJ2-7; 8 bases match TRBD1. CDR1 is MNHEY, CDR2 SMNVEV, per germline (reference sequence). V gave up 5 bases and J gave up 2 bases; unmatched junction bases: 17. This CDR3 contains 18 residues. The CDR3 region is CASSTHSADRGIPYEQYF. The CDR3, as DNA: TGTGCCAGCAGTACCCATTCCGCCGACAGGGGAATTCCCTACGAGCAGTACTTC.